This section outlines one T cell receptor beta chain sequence together with its context. These data belong to a study of blood T cell repertoires in COVID-19. The overall study: Collection of acute and convalescent COVID-19 samples took place in the United States, Italy and Spain. Sample material is recorded as cDNA or gDNA derived from T cells, B-cell-depleted T cells, or PBMCs.

Authors' processing steps: It was from reference gene primer amplification that nucleated cell counts were estimated. TCRdb's table, derived via immunoSEQ multiplex PCR, lists solely in-frame clones and lacks some. V, J and clone size are those of that table, while D and trimming were read from the DNA. Here the sample spans under 150,000 clones, 70% to 90% being singletons. Trimming removed 8 bases from V and 2 bases from J; junction bases left unmatched: 6. This CDR3 is 13 amino acids long. Germline V lookup: CDR1 SNHLY, CDR2 FYNNEI. The sequenced sample consisted of peripheral blood. The genes are TRBV2 and TRBJ2-7; 7 bases line up with TRBD2. The receptor was isolated from a man aged 40-50 years with acute or convalescent COVID-19. CDR3 protein: CASARERAYEQYF. CDR3 bases: TGTGCCAGCGCGCGGGAGCGGGCCTACGAGCAGTACTTC.